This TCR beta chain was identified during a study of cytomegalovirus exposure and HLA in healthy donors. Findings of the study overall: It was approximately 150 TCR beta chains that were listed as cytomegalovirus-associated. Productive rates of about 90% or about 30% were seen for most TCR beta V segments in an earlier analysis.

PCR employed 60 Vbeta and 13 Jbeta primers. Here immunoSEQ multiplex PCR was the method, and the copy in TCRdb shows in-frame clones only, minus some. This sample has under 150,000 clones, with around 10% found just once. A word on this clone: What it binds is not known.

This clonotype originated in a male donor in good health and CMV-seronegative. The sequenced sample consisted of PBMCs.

The DNA for the CDR3 is TGCGCCAGCAGCCAAGATCCGCCTAGCGGGGAGTACAATGAGCAGTTCTTC. It yields the protein CASSQDPPSGEYNEQFF. This chain connects TRBV4-3 to TRBJ2-1, with 9 bases fitting TRBD2. V trimming: 0 bases; J trimming: 4 bases; junction bases outside the gene matches: 7. Germline V gene data show CDR1 as LGHNA and CDR2 as YSLEER. The CDR3 consists of 17 residues.